This T cell receptor beta chain was observed in a study of blood T cells in healthy people across ages. General study results and limits: A conclusive naive versus antigen-experienced comparison was prevented by the unsorted PBMCs. Naive T cell percentage and TCR beta diversity correlated strongly. With age, beta diversity per million T cells declined roughly linearly, significantly by around 43.

CDR3 length: 18 amino acids. Germline V gene sequence: CDR1 SEHNR, CDR2 FQNEAQ (reference sequence). V lost 4 bases to trimming and J lost 0 bases; unmatched junction nucleotides: 7. A note on this clonotype: As yet, its antigen is unknown.

Per-sample PBMC isolation yielded at least 7 million cells. Sample-barcoded 5' priming and a J-beta primer mix drove a second PCR of 7 to 11 cycles. TCRdb fed the 5' RACE reads into MiXCR, producing one record per CDR3 protein. In the table there are around 800,000 distinct CDR3 sequences, 53% of which are singletons. The receptor was derived from a man older than 75 in good health. This chain links TRBV7-9 with TRBJ2-6, with 9 bases matching TRBD1. Sample: blood. The chain's CDR3 is CASSSDRGSSSGANVLTF. CDR3 sequence (DNA): TGTGCCAGCAGCTCCGACAGGGGGAGCAGCTCTGGGGCCAACGTCCTGACTTTC. Using reference TRBV7-9 and TRBJ2-6 for the parts outside the CDR3, the full variable domain is DTGVSQNPRHKITKRGQNVTFRCDPISEHNRLYWYRQTLGQGPEFLTYFQNEAQLEKSRLLSDRFSAERPKGSFSTLEIQRTEQGDSAMYLCASSSDRGSSSGANVLTFGAGSRLTVL.